This is a list of T cell receptor beta chains from one sample in a study of control samples from healthy donors and cancer patients. Assay: immunoSEQ multiplex PCR; the TCRdb copy retains only in-frame clones and omits some. Here the sample spans 150,000 to 180,000 clones, about 94% being singletons. The specimen sequenced was blood. These receptors were obtained from a man aged 40-49 years in good health. CDR3s include the opening cysteine and the closing phenylalanine or tryptophan. The D gene is left open where the match is weak. The size of a clone is reported for some rows only, either as once, few or many, or as a class for expanded clones.

clone size: NA; D gene: TRBD1; V gene: TRBV27; J gene: TRBJ2-2; CDR3 length: 17; CDR3 DNA: TGTGCCAGCAGTCCACCCCGACCAGGACAGGGGGATCGGGAGCTGTTTTTT; CDR3 protein: CASSPPRPGQGDRELFF
clone size: NA; D gene: NA; V gene: TRBV2; J gene: TRBJ2-1; CDR3 length: 13; CDR3 DNA: TGTGCCAGCAGCCTCATACTGGGGATGGGGCAGTTCTTC; CDR3 protein: CASSLILGMGQFF
clone size: NA; D gene: NA; V gene: TRBV5-1; J gene: TRBJ1-3; CDR3 length: 14; CDR3 DNA: TGCGCCAGCAGCTTGGAAACCTCTGGAAACACCATATATTTT; CDR3 protein: CASSLETSGNTIYF
clone size: NA; D gene: NA; V gene: TRBV5-1; J gene: TRBJ1-2; CDR3 length: 15; CDR3 DNA: TGCGCCAGCAGCTTGGGACAGATTGCTGACGGGGGCTACACCTTC; CDR3 protein: CASSLGQIADGGYTF
clone size: NA; D gene: TRBD1; V gene: TRBV4-2; J gene: TRBJ1-1; CDR3 length: 11; CDR3 DNA: TGTGCCAGCGGGGACAGTTCGGAAGCTTTCTTT; CDR3 protein: CASGDSSEAFF
clone size: NA; D gene: TRBD1; V gene: TRBV7-8; J gene: TRBJ2-1; CDR3 length: 16; CDR3 DNA: TGTGCCAGCAGCTTAGTAACAGGGGGAAACGCAGATGAGCAGTTCTTC; CDR3 protein: CASSLVTGGNADEQFF
clone size: NA; D gene: TRBD1; V gene: TRBV28; J gene: TRBJ1-2; CDR3 length: 15; CDR3 DNA: TGTGCCAGCAGTACCCAAGACAGGGGTGGCTATGGCTACACCTTC; CDR3 protein: CASSTQDRGGYGYTF
clone size: once; D gene: NA; V gene: TRBV27; J gene: TRBJ1-2; CDR3 length: 15; CDR3 DNA: TGTGCCAGCAGTTCAATTGGCAGCAGTCACTATGGCTACACCTTC; CDR3 protein: CASSSIGSSHYGYTF
clone size: NA; D gene: TRBD1; V gene: TRBV5-4; J gene: TRBJ1-6; CDR3 length: 14; CDR3 DNA: TGTGCCAGCAGCCTACGGGACAGTAATTCACCCCTCCACTTT; CDR3 protein: CASSLRDSNSPLHF
clone size: NA; D gene: NA; V gene: TRBV24-1; J gene: TRBJ1-5; CDR3 length: 13; CDR3 DNA: TGTGCCACCAGTGATTACAGGGATCAGCCCCAGCATTTT; CDR3 protein: CATSDYRDQPQHF
clone size: NA; D gene: NA; V gene: TRBV19; J gene: TRBJ1-1; CDR3 length: 13; CDR3 DNA: TGTGCCAGTAGTATGAAACGGGACACTGAAGCTTTCTTT; CDR3 protein: CASSMKRDTEAFF
clone size: NA; D gene: NA; V gene: TRBV29-1; J gene: TRBJ1-2; CDR3 length: 13; CDR3 DNA: TGCAGCGTTGAGGGGGACCTTAACTATGGCTACACCTTC; CDR3 protein: CSVEGDLNYGYTF
clone size: NA; D gene: TRBD1; V gene: TRBV28; J gene: TRBJ1-4; CDR3 length: 15; CDR3 DNA: TGTGCCAGCAGGCGACAGGGGGCGCAACCGGAAAAACTGTTTTTT; CDR3 protein: CASRRQGAQPEKLFF
clone size: NA; D gene: NA; V gene: TRBV9; J gene: TRBJ1-5; CDR3 length: 15; CDR3 DNA: TGTGCCAGCAGCGTAGGATGGCAGCGCAATCAGCCCCAGCATTTT; CDR3 protein: CASSVGWQRNQPQHF
clone size: NA; D gene: NA; V gene: TRBV6-2/TRBV6-3; J gene: TRBJ1-5; CDR3 length: 12; CDR3 DNA: TGTGCCAGCAGTTACTCCGAGCAGCCCCAGCATTTT; CDR3 protein: CASSYSEQPQHF
clone size: NA; D gene: NA; V gene: TRBV30; J gene: TRBJ1-1; CDR3 length: 11; CDR3 DNA: TGTGCCTGGAGTGTACCGGGGAAAGCTTTCTTT; CDR3 protein: CAWSVPGKAFF